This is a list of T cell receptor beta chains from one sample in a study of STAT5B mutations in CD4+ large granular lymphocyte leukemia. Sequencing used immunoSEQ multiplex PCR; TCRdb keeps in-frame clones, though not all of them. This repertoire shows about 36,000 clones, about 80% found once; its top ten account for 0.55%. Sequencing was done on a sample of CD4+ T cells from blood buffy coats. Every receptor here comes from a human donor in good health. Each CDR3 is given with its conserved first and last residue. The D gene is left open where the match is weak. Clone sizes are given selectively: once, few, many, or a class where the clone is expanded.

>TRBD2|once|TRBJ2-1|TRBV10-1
CASNEASGKFF
TGCGCCAGCAACGAGGCCAGCGGGAAGTTCTTC
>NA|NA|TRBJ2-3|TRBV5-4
CASKLADTDTQYF
TGTGCCAGCAAACTAGCTGACACAGATACGCAGTATTTT
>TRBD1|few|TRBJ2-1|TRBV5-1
CASSDQGADEQFF
TGCGCCAGCAGTGATCAGGGGGCCGATGAGCAGTTCTTC
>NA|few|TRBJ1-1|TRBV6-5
CASSQSYGETEAFF
TGTGCCAGCAGTCAATCCTACGGGGAAACTGAAGCTTTCTTT
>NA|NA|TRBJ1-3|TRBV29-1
CSAGGGKGNTIYF
TGCAGCGCTGGGGGGGGTAAAGGAAACACCATATATTTT
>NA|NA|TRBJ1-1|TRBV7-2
CASSLLNTEAFF
TGTGCCAGCAGCTTACTAAACACTGAAGCTTTCTTT
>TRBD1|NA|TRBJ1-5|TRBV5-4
CASSLARGHSNQPQHF
TGTGCCAGCAGCTTGGCCAGGGGGCATAGCAATCAGCCCCAGCATTTT
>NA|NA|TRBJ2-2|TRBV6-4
CASSVQEGTGELFF
TGTGCCAGCAGTGTTCAGGAGGGGACCGGGGAGCTGTTTTTT
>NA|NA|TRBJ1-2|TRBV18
CASSLDTTAYGYTF
TGTGCCAGCTCATTGGACACCACCGCCTATGGCTACACCTTC
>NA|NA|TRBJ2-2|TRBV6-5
CASRATSSGTGELFF
TGTGCCAGCAGGGCGACTAGTTCTGGCACCGGGGAGCTGTTTTTT
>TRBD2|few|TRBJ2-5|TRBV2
CASRGGVETQYF
TGTGCCAGCAGGGGAGGGGTGGAGACCCAGTACTTC
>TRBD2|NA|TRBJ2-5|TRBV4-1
CASSQGLAGVGTQYF
TGCGCCAGCAGCCAAGGACTAGCGGGGGTTGGGACCCAGTACTTC
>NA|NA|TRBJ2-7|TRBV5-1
CASSFSEPYEQYF
TGCGCCAGCAGCTTTAGCGAACCCTACGAGCAGTACTTC
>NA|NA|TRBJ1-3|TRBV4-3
CASSQDGSPGNTIYF
TGCGCCAGCAGCCAGGACGGGAGCCCTGGAAACACCATATATTTT
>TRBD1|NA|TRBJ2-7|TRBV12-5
CASGFPGQGLRSSYEQYF
TGTGCTAGTGGTTTTCCGGGACAGGGGTTGAGGAGCTCCTACGAGCAGTACTTC
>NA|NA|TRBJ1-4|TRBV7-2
CASSLEGWGEKLFF
TGTGCCAGCAGCTTAGAAGGGTGGGGAGAAAAACTGTTTTTT
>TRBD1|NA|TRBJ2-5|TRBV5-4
CASNPTTGGPETQYF
TGTGCCAGCAACCCTACGACAGGGGGTCCTGAGACCCAGTACTTC
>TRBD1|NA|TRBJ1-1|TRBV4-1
CASSQPTGLNTEAFF
TGCGCCAGCAGCCAACCGACAGGGCTGAACACTGAAGCTTTCTTT
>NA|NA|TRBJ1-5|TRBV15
CATSRGSGQSNQPQHF
TGTGCCACCAGCAGAGGTTCCGGACAGTCTAATCAGCCCCAGCATTTT
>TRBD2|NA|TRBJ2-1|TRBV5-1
CASSLALAGAYNEQFF
TGCGCCAGCAGCTTGGCACTAGCGGGAGCCTACAATGAGCAGTTCTTC
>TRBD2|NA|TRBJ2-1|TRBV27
CASSPRTGGGGDEQFF
TGTGCCAGCAGTCCCCGGACGGGGGGCGGGGGGGATGAGCAGTTCTTC
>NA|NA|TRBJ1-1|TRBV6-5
CASSTHRAWAEAFF
TGTGCCAGCAGCACTCATAGAGCCTGGGCTGAAGCTTTCTTT
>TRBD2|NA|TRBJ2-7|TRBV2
CASSPRDMTSGSLSLGYEQYF
TGTGCCAGCAGTCCCAGAGATATGACTAGCGGGAGCCTCAGTCTGGGCTACGAGCAGTACTTC
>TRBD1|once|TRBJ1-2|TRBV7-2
CASSPQGARGYTF
TGTGCCAGCAGCCCACAGGGGGCGCGAGGCTACACCTTC
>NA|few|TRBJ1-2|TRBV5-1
CASSFLDGMYGYTF
TGCGCCAGCAGCTTTTTGGACGGGATGTATGGCTACACCTTC
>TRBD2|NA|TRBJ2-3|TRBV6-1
CASSVTSGGRTDTQYF
TGTGCCAGCAGTGTGACTAGCGGGGGGCGCACAGATACGCAGTATTTT
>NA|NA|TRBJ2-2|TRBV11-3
CASSGGGTAVPGELFF
TGTGCCAGCAGCGGAGGCGGGACCGCAGTACCCGGGGAGCTGTTTTTT
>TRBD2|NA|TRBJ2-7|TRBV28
CASSQRDYEQYF
TGTGCCAGCAGTCAGCGGGACTACGAGCAGTACTTC
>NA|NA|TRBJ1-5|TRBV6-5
CASSSRRFNQPQHF
TGTGCCAGCAGTAGCAGGAGATTCAATCAGCCCCAGCATTTT
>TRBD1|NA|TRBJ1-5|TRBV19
CASSILGQGGNQPQHF
TGTGCCAGTAGTATTTTGGGACAGGGAGGCAATCAGCCCCAGCATTTT
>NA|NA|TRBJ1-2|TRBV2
CASIQDGGANYGYTF
TGTGCCAGCATCCAGGATGGAGGGGCTAACTATGGCTACACCTTC
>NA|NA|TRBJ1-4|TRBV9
CASSPSGGTNEKLFF
TGTGCCAGCAGCCCCTCGGGGGGTACTAATGAAAAACTGTTTTTT
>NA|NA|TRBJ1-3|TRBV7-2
CASSLGGRLGSGNTIYF
TGTGCCAGCAGCTTAGGGGGACGACTGGGCTCTGGAAACACCATATATTTT